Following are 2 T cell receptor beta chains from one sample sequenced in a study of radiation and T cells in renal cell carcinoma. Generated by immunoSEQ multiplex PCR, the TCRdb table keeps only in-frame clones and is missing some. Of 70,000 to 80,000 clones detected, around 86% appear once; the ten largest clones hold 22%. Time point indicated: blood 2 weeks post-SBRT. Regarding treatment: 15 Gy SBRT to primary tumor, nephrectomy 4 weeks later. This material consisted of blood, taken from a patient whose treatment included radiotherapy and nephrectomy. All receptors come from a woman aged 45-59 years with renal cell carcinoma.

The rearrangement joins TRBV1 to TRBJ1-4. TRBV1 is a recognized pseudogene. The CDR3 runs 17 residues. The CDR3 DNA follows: TGCACCAGCAGCCCATCTCAACCGGGCCGAACTAATGAAAAACTGTTTTTT. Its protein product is CTSSPSQPGRTNEKLFF.

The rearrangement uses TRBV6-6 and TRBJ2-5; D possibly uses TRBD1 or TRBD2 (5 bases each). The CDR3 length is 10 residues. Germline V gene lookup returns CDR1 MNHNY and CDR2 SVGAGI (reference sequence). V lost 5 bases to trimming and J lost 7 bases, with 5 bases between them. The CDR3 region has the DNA TGTGCCAGCAGTGGGGGGACCCAGTACTTC. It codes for CASSGGTQYF.